A selection of T cell receptor beta chains follows, all from one sample in a study of T cell changes during pregnancy in multiple sclerosis. TCRdb's table, derived via immunoSEQ multiplex PCR, lists solely in-frame clones and lacks some. Counted here are roughly 74,000 clones, around nine tenths occurring once; the ten biggest clones make up around 3%. Sequenced material: peripheral blood, taken before pregnancy. Source of these receptors: a female donor with multiple sclerosis, enrolled in a pregnancy study. Each CDR3 is given without its conserved first and last residue. Fields, in order: clone size, V gene, J gene, CDR3 protein. Clone sizes are given selectively: once, few, many, or a class where the clone is expanded.

size: NA
V: TRBV5-1
J: TRBJ1-1
CDR3: ASSLGAGGHTEAF

size: NA
V: TRBV11-3
J: TRBJ2-7
CDR3: ASSPRPGVKNEQY

size: NA
V: TRBV30
J: TRBJ2-3
CDR3: AWSDGQGGPDTQY

size: NA
V: TRBV18
J: TRBJ1-1
CDR3: ASSLGANTEAF

size: NA
V: TRBV5-4
J: TRBJ2-5
CDR3: ASSLSTALQETQY

size: NA
V: TRBV12-1
J: TRBJ2-3
CDR3: ASSPAEGTHTDTQY

size: few
V: TRBV27
J: TRBJ1-2
CDR3: ASSLSRAGRTSNYGYT

size: NA
V: TRBV19
J: TRBJ1-1
CDR3: ASSIGGLNTEAF

size: NA
V: TRBV21-1
J: TRBJ2-7
CDR3: ASRHPKRDRPYEQY

size: NA
V: TRBV11-2
J: TRBJ1-1
CDR3: ASTKAGNTEAF

size: NA
V: TRBV11-2
J: TRBJ1-2
CDR3: ASSLGTGSGYT

size: NA
V: TRBV7-8
J: TRBJ1-1
CDR3: ASSPGGRKTEAF

size: NA
V: TRBV5-4
J: TRBJ2-3
CDR3: ASSDGWGLFSTDTQY

size: once
V: TRBV11-2
J: TRBJ1-4
CDR3: ASSYSLTNEKLF

size: NA
V: TRBV19
J: TRBJ2-5
CDR3: ASSPRPSGSWETQY

size: NA
V: TRBV5-1
J: TRBJ2-7
CDR3: ASSEDYEQY

size: NA
V: TRBV18
J: TRBJ2-1
CDR3: ASSPSWQSYNEQF

size: NA
V: TRBV27
J: TRBJ2-3
CDR3: ASKREPSTDTQY

size: NA
V: TRBV11-3
J: TRBJ1-1
CDR3: ASSQGVGTEAF

size: NA
V: TRBV9
J: TRBJ2-1
CDR3: ASSVASTSGSLREQF

size: NA
V: TRBV27
J: TRBJ2-7
CDR3: ASSFRLGTASYEQY

size: NA
V: TRBV4-1
J: TRBJ2-5
CDR3: ASSQGTSGSGFQETQY

size: once
V: TRBV10-2
J: TRBJ1-1
CDR3: ASSESAGASTEAF

size: NA
V: TRBV7-2
J: TRBJ2-4
CDR3: ASRHAGGIAKNIQY

size: NA
V: TRBV7-2
J: TRBJ2-7
CDR3: ASSRLESHASAHEQY

size: NA
V: TRBV5-1
J: TRBJ2-3
CDR3: ASSLSRGTDTQY

size: NA
V: TRBV10-2
J: TRBJ2-6
CDR3: ASSPGDSGANVLT

size: NA
V: TRBV4-1
J: TRBJ1-3
CDR3: ASSQEADAGNTIY

size: NA
V: TRBV9
J: TRBJ2-1
CDR3: ASSVGTTSSYNEQF

size: NA
V: TRBV16
J: TRBJ2-1
CDR3: ASSQPSNEQF

size: NA
V: TRBV7-2
J: TRBJ2-5
CDR3: ASSHNINRGRVGKTQY

size: NA
V: TRBV18
J: TRBJ1-2
CDR3: ASSGTHGYT

size: NA
V: TRBV10-1
J: TRBJ2-3
CDR3: ASSESRSAYRTPDTQY

size: NA
V: TRBV29-1
J: TRBJ1-2
CDR3: SVPPGVDYGYT

size: NA
V: TRBV9
J: TRBJ1-2
CDR3: ASSTTGGNYGYT

size: NA
V: TRBV6-8
J: TRBJ2-7
CDR3: ASSYRLAGTEQY

size: NA
V: TRBV11-3
J: TRBJ1-2
CDR3: ASRDRAGYT

size: NA
V: TRBV9
J: TRBJ2-4
CDR3: ASSADRSNIQY

size: NA
V: TRBV5-1
J: TRBJ2-7
CDR3: ASGGQAGSEQY

size: NA
V: TRBV9
J: TRBJ2-5
CDR3: ASSDDGGDRETQY

size: NA
V: TRBV6-5
J: TRBJ1-2
CDR3: ASSYQGTGPLGGYT